This T cell receptor (beta chain) was captured by sequencing in a study of PD-1 blockade in classical Hodgkin lymphoma. CDR3 length: 11 residues. V was clipped by 3 bases and J by 7 bases, with 4 bases between them. In germline, CDR1 is GTSNPN, CDR2 SVGIG (reference sequence). Some clones are missing from TCRdb's copy, which holds only in-frame ones; the method was immunoSEQ multiplex PCR. The profile shows approximately 49,000 clones, roughly 80% of them singletons. Time point described: cycle 4 day 1 (C4D1), after 6 weeks of nivolumab. There was relapse after autologous stem cell transplantation in every patient, and there was variation in brentuximab vedotin exposure.

This rearrangement joins TRBV30 to TRBJ1-6; D not resolved. Source: peripheral blood mononuclear cells (PBMCs), taken before the fourth cycle of nivolumab. The receptor was isolated from a human donor with classical Hodgkin lymphoma. CDR3 nucleotide sequence: TGTGCCTGGAGCGGGAATTCACCCCTCCACTTT. This sequence encodes CAWSGNSPLHF.